This T cell receptor beta chain comes out of a study of regulatory T cells in long-lasting Graves disease. In its sample, this clonotype was seen many times. Sequencing libraries for TCR beta were prepared with iRepertoire HTBI primers and Arm-PCR of CDR3 regions. TCRdb reprocessed the multiplex PCR reads via MiXCR and lists one record per CDR3 protein. Found here are around 500,000 distinct CDR3 sequences, roughly 20% of them singletons; the top ten hold over 7.5%. Time point meaning: persistent/refractory GD, antithyroid drugs over 5 years with positive TRAb. Preparation of the TCR library used RNA extracted from PBMCs. Sequencing used peripheral blood mononuclear cells (PBMCs), obtained when the disease was refractory, from a patient treated with antithyroid drugs. This TCR came from a female donor with Graves disease.

As DNA, the CDR3 is TGTGCCAGCAGTTTAGCGTACCCTCGGGGTTCCTACGAGCAGTACTTC. Encoded protein: CASSLAYPRGSYEQYF. This chain joins TRBV12-3 or TRBV12-4 and TRBJ2-7, with D perhaps TRBD2 (5 bases). The CDR3 length is 16 residues. V lost 0 bases and J 1 base, leaving 13 bases between the germline ends.